This T cell receptor beta chain was found in a study of blood T cell repertoires in COVID-19. Study summary: Sites in the United States, Italy and Spain provided acute and convalescent COVID-19 samples.

The authors' processing: For nucleated cells, counts were estimated from reference gene primer amplification. TCRdb's copy holds only in-frame clones and misses some; the assay was immunoSEQ multiplex PCR. That table furnishes V, J and clone size, whereas the DNA furnished D and trimming. The sample records about 160,000 clones, 88% being singletons. The germline V gene encodes CDR1 MNHEY and CDR2 SMNVEV (reference sequence). The CDR3 sequence is 15 residues long. Germline trimming cut 6 bases from V and 5 bases from J; bases unmatched to any gene: 8. Participants reported their clinical history, and cohort assignment relied on those reports.

The gene calls are TRBV27 and TRBJ2-3, with TRBD2 identical over 10 bases. This sequence was found in a woman aged 50 to 65 who had recovered from COVID-19. Material: PBMCs or T cells enriched from blood (not recorded which). In nucleotides, the CDR3 is TGTGCCAGCAGAAGCCTAGCGGGGGCGGGAGATACGCAGTATTTT. This translates into CASRSLAGAGDTQYF.